This is a list of T cell receptor beta chains from one sample in a study of blood T cell repertoires in COVID-19. Only in-frame clones appear in the TCRdb table, and some are missing; sequencing was by immunoSEQ multiplex PCR. This sample has around 250,000 clones; 75% to 90% occur once, and the top ten carry 1.9%. The sequenced sample was PBMCs or T cells enriched from blood (not recorded which). The receptors derive from a woman between 50 and 59 years old who had recovered from COVID-19. CDR3s include the opening cysteine and the closing phenylalanine or tryptophan. D genes are given only for firm matches. Clone size is given for some rows only: seen once, a few or many times, or a class if the clone is expanded.

TRBV19	TRBJ1-6	once	TRBD1	CASSISGRPGQYHYSPLHF	TGTGCCAGTAGTATTTCGGGTCGGCCGGGACAGTACCATTATTCACCCCTCCACTTT
TRBV18	TRBJ2-1	NA	NA	CASSPPGGLSYNEQFF	TGTGCCAGCTCACCACCGGGGGGGCTCTCCTACAATGAGCAGTTCTTC
TRBV24-1	TRBJ2-3	NA	TRBD2	CATSFAGGPNTDTQYF	TGTGCCACCAGTTTTGCGGGAGGGCCCAACACAGATACGCAGTATTTT
TRBV18	TRBJ1-1	NA	NA	CASSPAGLTTEAFF	TGTGCCAGCTCACCAGCGGGGCTCACCACTGAAGCTTTCTTT
TRBV5-6	TRBJ1-1	once	NA	CASSPQTSRNTEAFF	TGTGCCAGCAGCCCACAAACGTCTAGAAACACTGAAGCTTTCTTT
TRBV5-1	TRBJ1-4	NA	TRBD1	CASSFTGAEEKLFF	TGCGCCAGCAGCTTCACAGGGGCGGAAGAAAAACTGTTTTTT
TRBV4-1	TRBJ1-2	NA	TRBD1	CASSQDRAHRGAGYTF	TGCGCCAGCAGCCAAGATAGGGCTCACAGGGGTGCGGGCTACACCTTC
TRBV7-3	TRBJ2-2	once	TRBD1	CASSPQDRGTGELFF	TGTGCCAGCAGCCCTCAGGACAGGGGCACCGGGGAGCTGTTTTTT
TRBV28	TRBJ1-5	NA	NA	CASSLPGGRSQPQHF	TGTGCCAGCAGTCTCCCCGGGGGGCGAAGTCAGCCCCAGCATTTT
TRBV3-1/TRBV3-2	TRBJ2-7	NA	TRBD2	CASSQAPRLAGAEQYF	TGTGCCAGCAGCCAAGCCCCTAGACTAGCGGGAGCCGAGCAGTACTTC
TRBV23-1	TRBJ1-1	NA	TRBD1	CASSPRGTGRRVTEAFF	TGCGCCAGCAGCCCCCGGGGGACAGGGCGGAGAGTCACTGAAGCTTTCTTT
TRBV6-5	TRBJ1-1	NA	NA	CASSYSSMNTEAFF	TGTGCCAGCAGTTACTCGAGCATGAACACTGAAGCTTTCTTT
TRBV19	TRBJ2-1	NA	NA	CASGQLHNEQFF	TGTGCCAGCGGACAGTTACACAATGAGCAGTTCTTC
TRBV5-1	TRBJ2-3	once	TRBD2	CASSLARGDGMQYF	TGCGCCAGCAGCTTGGCCCGGGGGGATGGAATGCAGTATTTT
TRBV10-3	TRBJ2-1	NA	NA	CAISDSGTQRYNEQFF	TGTGCCATCAGTGACTCCGGGACTCAGAGGTACAATGAGCAGTTCTTC
TRBV28	TRBJ1-2	NA	NA	CASSFAQSYGYTF	TGTGCCAGCAGTTTCGCACAGTCCTATGGCTACACCTTC
TRBV29-1	TRBJ2-7	NA	TRBD2	CSVRTSGFYEQYF	TGCAGCGTTCGGACTAGCGGGTTTTACGAGCAGTACTTC
TRBV4-1	TRBJ2-3	NA	TRBD2	CASSQGGSGTDTQYF	TGCGCCAGCAGCCAAGGCGGGAGCGGCACAGATACGCAGTATTTT
TRBV4-1	TRBJ2-1	NA	NA	CASTLQQAASYNEQFF	TGCGCCAGCACCCTCCAACAAGCGGCCTCCTACAATGAGCAGTTCTTC
TRBV5-1	TRBJ2-4	NA	TRBD1	CASSEPWGQGNIQYF	TGCGCCAGCAGCGAACCCTGGGGACAGGGAAACATTCAGTACTTC
TRBV7-8	TRBJ2-7	NA	NA	CASSLEWESHEQYF	TGTGCCAGCAGCTTAGAGTGGGAGAGCCACGAGCAGTACTTC
TRBV7-9	TRBJ2-5	NA	NA	CASSPEDQETQYF	TGTGCCAGCAGCCCTGAGGACCAAGAGACCCAGTACTTC
TRBV12-3/TRBV12-4	TRBJ1-1	NA	TRBD1	CASSVDRDTEAFF	TGTGCCAGCAGCGTCGACAGGGACACTGAAGCTTTCTTT
TRBV28	TRBJ1-1	NA	TRBD1	CASRRQGITEAFF	TGTGCCAGCAGAAGACAGGGGATCACTGAAGCTTTCTTT
TRBV11-3	TRBJ2-1	few	TRBD1	CASSPGQGAYNEQFF	TGTGCCAGCAGCCCGGGACAGGGGGCCTACAATGAGCAGTTCTTC
TRBV27	TRBJ2-1	NA	TRBD2	CASSISTRTSAHNEQFF	TGTGCCAGCAGTATTTCGACTCGGACTAGCGCCCACAATGAGCAGTTCTTC
TRBV7-2	TRBJ2-2	NA	TRBD2	CASNRREGVGAGELFF	TGTGCCAGCAACCGGCGGGAGGGCGTAGGTGCCGGGGAGCTGTTTTTT
TRBV6-4	TRBJ2-1	NA	TRBD2	CASSPGLAWGNEQFF	TGTGCCAGCAGCCCGGGACTAGCGTGGGGCAATGAGCAGTTCTTC
TRBV6-5	TRBJ2-5	NA	NA	CGGGIRETQYF	TGTGGCGGAGGGATTCGGGAGACCCAGTACTTC
TRBV7-9	TRBJ1-2	NA	NA	CASSSGVGGTPYGYTF	TGTGCCAGCAGCTCGGGTGTGGGAGGGACACCCTATGGCTACACCTTC
TRBV6-5	TRBJ1-5	NA	NA	CASSFSGNQPQHF	TGTGCCAGCAGTTTTTCAGGTAACCAGCCCCAGCATTTT
TRBV9	TRBJ1-5	once	NA	CASSVGDTNDPQHF	TGTGCCAGCAGCGTAGGAGACACAAATGATCCCCAGCATTTT
TRBV14	TRBJ2-7	NA	NA	CASSLSFREQYF	TGTGCCAGCAGCCTTAGCTTTAGGGAGCAGTACTTC
TRBV10-2	TRBJ2-5	once	TRBD1	CASSTQGAGQYF	TGCGCCAGCAGTACACAGGGGGCGGGTCAGTACTTC
TRBV5-1	TRBJ2-1	NA	TRBD2	CASSSKGLAGNNEQFF	TGCGCCAGCAGCTCAAAGGGACTAGCAGGAAACAATGAGCAGTTCTTC
TRBV14	TRBJ2-1	NA	TRBD2	CASSPPGAGGEQFF	TGTGCCAGCAGCCCCCCCGGAGCGGGGGGTGAGCAGTTCTTC
TRBV28	TRBJ1-1	few	NA	CASQTYTEAFF	TGTGCCAGCCAAACTTACACTGAAGCTTTCTTT
TRBV27	TRBJ2-3	NA	NA	CASSPSLDTQYF	TGTGCCAGCAGTCCCTCGTTGGATACGCAGTATTTT
TRBV5-1	TRBJ1-6	NA	NA	CASSSDLKGGMNSPLHF	TGCGCCAGCAGCTCCGACCTAAAGGGGGGGATGAATTCACCCCTCCACTTT